The rows below give T cell receptor beta chains drawn from one sample of a study of T cell repertoires in cytomegalovirus infection. In TCRdb, the reads were re-called with MiXCR into one record per CDR3 protein. The table records 51,000 or so distinct CDR3 sequences, around 19% of them present only once. No antigen has been assigned to these receptors. Sequencing was performed on CD8+ T cells from cultured PBMCs, taken from culture after CMV antigen stimulation. The receptors stem from a human donor in good health (CMV status not recorded). Some clones in this sample may be carry-over from other donors' samples. Each CDR3 is given with its conserved first and last residue. The order of the fields is clone size, J gene, D gene, V gene, CDR3 protein, CDR3 DNA. The D gene is left open where the match is weak. A clone size is listed for some rows: how often the clone was seen (once, few, many), or a class if it is expanded.

>few|TRBJ1-1|.|TRBV10-3
CAISESLTGVEAFF
TGTGCCATCAGTGAGTCGTTGACGGGGGTTGAAGCTTTCTTT
>.|TRBJ2-5|TRBD2|TRBV7-6
CASSPSGGSSLETQYF
TGTGCCAGCAGCCCTAGCGGGGGCTCCTCCCTCGAGACCCAGTACTTC
>few|TRBJ1-5|.|TRBV6-1
CASSYGLSSNQPQHF
TGTGCCAGCAGTTACGGGCTTTCTAGCAATCAGCCCCAGCATTTT
>few|TRBJ2-4|.|TRBV12-3/TRBV12-4
CAPSLAKNIQYF
TGTGCCCCCAGTCTAGCCAAAAACATTCAGTACTTC
>.|TRBJ1-6|TRBD1|TRBV12-3/TRBV12-4
CASSFSRGKLRSYNSPLHF
TGTGCCAGCAGTTTTTCCAGGGGGAAGCTTCGGTCCTATAATTCACCCCTCCACTTT
>once|TRBJ2-3|TRBD2|TRBV27
CASWRASGTTDTQYF
TGTGCCAGCTGGCGGGCTAGCGGTACTACAGATACGCAGTATTTT
>.|TRBJ2-7|.|TRBV28
CASSSIQGNYEQYF
TGTGCCAGCAGTTCAATTCAGGGTAACTACGAGCAGTACTTC
>few|TRBJ2-7|TRBD1|TRBV6-2/TRBV6-3
CASRTALGDSFYEQYF
TGTGCCAGCAGGACCGCGCTCGGGGACAGTTTTTACGAGCAGTACTTC
>few|TRBJ2-7|TRBD2|TRBV7-2
CASSTRTSGNYEQYF
TGTGCCAGCAGCACACGGACTAGCGGAAACTACGAGCAGTACTTC
>few|TRBJ2-2|.|TRBV7-9
CASSGVRTGELFF
TGTGCCAGCAGCGGGGTTAGGACCGGGGAGCTGTTTTTT
>.|TRBJ1-1|.|TRBV20-1
CSASEAEFEAFF
TGCAGTGCTTCTGAAGCAGAATTTGAAGCTTTCTTT
>few|TRBJ1-5|.|TRBV9
CASSVEGGNQPQHF
TGTGCCAGCAGCGTAGAGGGGGGGAATCAGCCCCAGCATTTT
>few|TRBJ2-1|.|TRBV7-2
CASSLRWADRHNEQFF
TGTGCCAGCAGCTTAAGGTGGGCTGACAGACACAATGAGCAGTTCTTC
>.|TRBJ2-2|.|TRBV12-3/TRBV12-4
CASIPRGTGELFF
TGTGCCAGCATTCCTCGGGGGACCGGGGAGCTGTTTTTT
>few|TRBJ1-5|TRBD1|TRBV28
CASSPTQRGRLGQPQHF
TGTGCCAGCAGCCCTACCCAGAGGGGGCGCCTAGGACAGCCCCAGCATTTT
>few|TRBJ2-3|TRBD1|TRBV7-3
CASSPGQGSDTQYF
TGTGCCAGCAGTCCCGGACAGGGGAGCGATACGCAGTATTTT
>few|TRBJ2-7|.|TRBV7-9
CASSLSKNEQYF
TGTGCCAGCAGCTTAAGCAAAAACGAGCAGTACTTC
>few|TRBJ2-7|TRBD1|TRBV15
CATSLGGLYEQYF
TGTGCCACCAGCCTAGGGGGCTTGTACGAGCAGTACTTC
>few|TRBJ1-1|.|TRBV6-5
CASSYGFGGARTEAFF
TGTGCCAGCAGTTATGGCTTTGGGGGGGCGCGCACTGAAGCTTTCTTT
>few|TRBJ2-1|.|TRBV11-2
CASSFTGPPSSYNEQFF
TGTGCCAGCAGCTTCACGGGACCTCCGAGCTCCTACAATGAGCAGTTCTTC
>.|TRBJ1-2|.|TRBV28
CASSYNLLDPAKHGYTF
TGTGCCAGCAGTTATAACCTCCTCGACCCCGCCAAACATGGCTACACCTTC
>once|TRBJ1-2|.|TRBV12-3/TRBV12-4
CASSLSPNYGYTF
TGTGCCAGCAGTTTATCCCCCAACTATGGCTACACCTTC
>few|TRBJ2-7|.|TRBV7-2
CASSYLLLTVGPSYEQYF
TGTGCCAGCAGCTACCTACTACTGACTGTTGGGCCCTCCTACGAGCAGTACTTC
>few|TRBJ1-1|.|TRBV12-3/TRBV12-4
CASSFGEQWGGAEAFF
TGTGCCAGCAGTTTCGGGGAACAGTGGGGCGGCGCTGAAGCTTTCTTT
>few|TRBJ2-3|TRBD2|TRBV4-1
CASSRERLAGGLQPTDTQYF
TGCGCCAGCAGCCGGGAACGTCTAGCGGGGGGCCTACAGCCCACAGATACGCAGTATTTT
>.|TRBJ2-5|.|TRBV7-9
CASSFLEATETQYF
TGTGCCAGCAGCTTTCTCGAGGCCACTGAGACCCAGTACTTC
>.|TRBJ2-7|.|TRBV6-5
CASSYSESGGEQYF
TGTGCCAGCAGTTACTCAGAGTCGGGCGGCGAGCAGTACTTC
>.|TRBJ1-5|TRBD1|TRBV6-2/TRBV6-3
CASSYSSGTGPGWSNQPQHF
TGTGCCAGCAGTTACTCATCCGGGACAGGGCCTGGGTGGAGCAATCAGCCCCAGCATTTT
>.|TRBJ2-5|TRBD1|TRBV5-1
CASSLVDRGLYFQETQYF
TGCGCCAGCAGCTTGGTCGACAGGGGGCTCTACTTCCAAGAGACCCAGTACTTC
>.|TRBJ2-5|.|TRBV27
CASSPLGETQYF
TGTGCCAGCAGTCCCTTAGGGGAGACCCAGTACTTC
>.|TRBJ2-1|TRBD2|TRBV19
CATGLAGGRDLNEQFF
TGTGCCACGGGACTAGCGGGGGGCCGCGACCTTAATGAGCAGTTCTTC
>few|TRBJ2-7|.|TRBV6-6
CASSSRTAGIYEQYF
TGTGCCAGCAGTTCGCGGACAGCGGGTATCTACGAGCAGTACTTC
>.|TRBJ1-3|.|TRBV27
CASSLGGSAGNTIYF
TGTGCCAGCAGTTTGGGGGGGTCGGCTGGAAACACCATATATTTT
>few|TRBJ1-1|.|TRBV7-2
CASSLGEGSYFF
TGTGCCAGCAGCTTAGGAGAGGGCTCCTATTTCTTT
>.|TRBJ1-1|.|TRBV6-6
CASSSPNENTEAFF
TGTGCCAGCAGTTCTCCTAACGAGAACACTGAAGCTTTCTTT
>few|TRBJ2-6|.|TRBV6-2/TRBV6-3
CASSYSGTGANVLTF
TGTGCCAGCAGTTACTCAGGGACAGGGGCCAACGTCCTGACTTTC
>.|TRBJ1-5|.|TRBV27
CASSLSSGGNQPQHF
TGTGCCAGCAGTTTATCAAGCGGAGGCAATCAGCCCCAGCATTTT
>few|TRBJ1-2|.|TRBV11-2
CASSPQGYGYTF
TGTGCCAGCAGCCCCCAAGGCTATGGCTACACCTTC
>.|TRBJ2-7|.|TRBV5-6
CASSWKEGEQYF
TGTGCCAGCAGCTGGAAGGAGGGCGAGCAGTACTTC
>.|TRBJ2-7|.|TRBV7-2
CASSPPPSYEQYF
TGTGCCAGCAGCCCGCCCCCCTCCTACGAGCAGTACTTC
>.|TRBJ2-7|.|TRBV20-1
CSARGWNSLNEQYF
TGCAGTGCTAGAGGATGGAACAGCCTAAACGAGCAGTACTTC
>few|TRBJ2-5|.|TRBV4-2
CASSQDGQETQYF
TGTGCCAGCAGCCAAGACGGCCAAGAGACCCAGTACTTC
>few|TRBJ1-4|.|TRBV7-9
CASSSSLEKLFF
TGTGCCAGCAGCTCCTCCCTTGAAAAACTGTTTTTT
>.|TRBJ1-1|.|TRBV6-2/TRBV6-3
CASSYPNTEAFF
TGTGCCAGCAGTTACCCCAACACTGAAGCTTTCTTT